This TCR beta chain appears in the sequencing data of a study of siplizumab effects on memory and regulatory T cells. V dropped 3 bases and J dropped 4 bases, with 12 bases sitting between them. Per germline, CDR1 MNHEY and CDR2 SMNVEV (reference sequence). CDR3 length: 14 amino acids. Note on this clone: The antigen is unknown.

General study findings and limits: Naive T cells appeared more varied than memory cells and looked like key alloresponse contributors.

Profiling relied on immunoSEQ multiplex PCR, and the TCRdb table lists in-frame clones only, not all of them. The sample shows just over 60,000 clones, around 79% of them seen only once. Sequencing used memory CD4+ T cells sorted from blood. The TCR originated in a human donor in good health. This chain joins TRBV27 and TRBJ1-2; D not certain. CDR3 nucleotides: TGTGCCAGCAGTTTTTCTGAGGGTTTCTATGGCTACACCTTC. It codes for CASSFSEGFYGYTF.